This TCR beta chain was retrieved from a study of shared clonotypes between healthy human individuals. As for the study in general: Donors, aged 18 to 49, were a couple of women and three men. Study findings and constraints: Estimated clonotype richness was generally higher in naive than memory subsets. It was observed that roughly 4.8% of naive CD4 clonotypes were shared across several donors.

The healthy adult donors were HIV-negative and reported no recent acute infections or vaccinations. TCRdb keeps only in-frame clones here, not all; method: immunoSEQ multiplex PCR. The repertoire includes around 2.3 million clones, 90% to 96% of them detected once, and 0.1% to 0.15% sits in the top ten. As to this clone: The antigen remains undetermined. The sample holds other DNA sequences that translate to the same CDR3.

Sequencing input: naive CD4+ T cells sorted from blood. Subset described: CD45RA+ positively selected. This clonotype was sampled from a man aged 18 to 35 in good health.

Here the CDR3 reads CASSQEVGNEQFF. The CDR3 nucleotides are TGCGCCAGCAGCCAAGAGGTGGGGAATGAGCAGTTCTTC. The gene calls are TRBV4-3 and TRBJ2-1, with D uncertain. The CDR3 has 13 amino acids. V lost 0 bases to trimming and J lost 7 bases, with 7 bases between them. Germline CDR1 and CDR2: LGHNA and YSLEER.